These 10 T cell receptor beta chains originate from one sample sequenced in a study of blood T cells in healthy people across ages. Next came a second PCR, run for about 6 to 11 cycles, which used a sample-barcoded 5' primer along with a J-beta primer mix. TCRdb called the 5' RACE reads again in MiXCR, with one record for every CDR3 protein. The data show 600,000 to 1,000,000 distinct CDR3 sequences, over 45% seen once. The material sequenced was blood. Source of these receptors: a man aged 25-40 years in good health.

V is TRBV6-1 and J is TRBJ2-7; weak D call: TRBD2 (6 bases). The end of the DNA aligns better with TRBJ2-5, so the J call may be wrong. This CDR3 has 15 amino acids. The V gene's germline CDR1 is MNHNS and CDR2 SASEGT. CDR3 protein: CASSENTGGKETQYF. The CDR3 nucleotides read TGTGCCAGCAGTGAAAATACCGGGGGAAAAGAGACCCAGTACTTC.

V gene TRBV6-2 or TRBV6-3 combines with J gene TRBJ2-1, with D uncertain. Trimming shortened V by 7 bases and J by 7 bases, and 17 bases separated the two germline ends. CDR3 length: 14 amino acids. Germline V lookup: CDR1 MNHEY, CDR2 SVGEGT. CDR3 residues: CASTFLAGVNEQFF. The CDR3 coding sequence is TGTGCCAGCACTTTCTTAGCTGGAGTGAATGAGCAGTTCTTC.

This chain uses TRBV5-1 with TRBJ2-1; D is undetermined. With 4 bases removed from V and 4 bases from J, the gap between germline ends came to 9 bases. Germline V CDR1 and CDR2: SGHRS, YFSETQ. This CDR3 has 13 amino acids. CDR3 nucleotides: TGCGCCAGCAGCAAAGACATTTACAATGAGCAGTTCTTC. Protein: CASSKDIYNEQFF. Full variable domain (missing parts from reference TRBV5-1 and TRBJ2-1): KAGVTQTPRYLIKTRGQQVTLSCSPISGHRSVSWYQQTPGQGLQFLFEYFSETQRNKGNFPGRFSGRQFSNSRSEMNVSTLELGDSALYLCASSKDIYNEQFFGPGTRLTVL.

In this sample, this clonotype turned up many times. This chain connects TRBV7-2 to TRBJ2-5; D assignment may be TRBD1 or TRBD2 (5 bases each). Germline V gene sequence: CDR1 SGHTA, CDR2 FQGNSA. The CDR3 contains 14 residues. Trimming shortened V by 2 bases and J by 3 bases, and 10 bases separated the two germline ends. Written as DNA, the CDR3 is TGTGCCAGCAGCTTACTTGGGGGAAAAGAGACCCAGTACTTC. As protein: CASSLLGGKETQYF.

The chain combines TRBV9 with TRBJ2-1; 11 bases fit TRBD2. The germline V gene has CDR1 SGDLS and CDR2 YYNGEE. Unmatched junction bases numbered 15, after V lost 4 bases and J lost 0 bases. The CDR3 runs to 20 residues. CDR3 coding DNA: TGTGCCAGCAGCCCCACCCCGGCTAGCGGGAGGCTCCGCTCCTACAATGAGCAGTTCTTC. Translated, it gives CASSPTPASGRLRSYNEQFF.

The chain combines TRBV4-2 with TRBJ1-1, with 8 bases aligning to TRBD1. With V trimmed by 0 bases and J by 1 base, 7 bases remained unmatched. CDR1 LGHNA and CDR2 YNFKEQ come from the germline V gene. This CDR3 is built from 17 residues. The CDR3 DNA sequence: TGTGCCAGCAGCCAAGAAGACAGGGGCGGGCAGAACACTGAAGCTTTCTTT. Its translation is CASSQEDRGGQNTEAFF.

The gene calls are TRBV7-9 and TRBJ2-3; 8 bases match TRBD2. Trimming took 4 bases from V and 2 from J; bases not matched to a gene: 8. This CDR3 region has 16 residues. In germline, CDR1 is SEHNR, CDR2 FQNEAQ (reference sequence). The chain's CDR3 is CASSSSPAGVTDTQYF. CDR3 nucleotides: TGTGCCAGCAGCTCATCTCCAGCGGGGGTCACAGATACGCAGTATTTT. Looking up the rest from reference TRBV7-9 and TRBJ2-3 gives the full variable domain: DTGVSQNPRHKITKRGQNVTFRCDPISEHNRLYWYRQTLGQGPEFLTYFQNEAQLEKSRLLSDRFSAERPKGSFSTLEIQRTEQGDSAMYLCASSSSPAGVTDTQYFGPGTRLTVL.

The table lists this clonotype with many counts. This sequence joins TRBV29-1 and TRBJ2-7, with 8 bases that match TRBD1. J was trimmed by 4 bases and V by 6 bases; bases with no gene match: 14. This CDR3 has 15 residues. CDR1 and CDR2 (germline): SQVTM, ANQGSEA. CDR3 sequence (DNA): TGCAGCGTAAACCTGGGGACAGGCGGGACGTACGAGCAGTACTTC. It yields the protein CSVNLGTGGTYEQYF.

The gene calls are TRBV11-2 and TRBJ2-4; D might be TRBD1 (7 bases). The V end was cut by 6 bases, the J end by 6 bases, with 15 bases between. Germline CDR1 SGHAT, CDR2 FQNNGV. This CDR3 spans 14 amino acids. In DNA, the CDR3 is TGTGCCAGCAGTTCCAGGGGGGATGGAAACATTCAGTACTTC. Its protein product is CASSSRGDGNIQYF.

A few counts support this clonotype. The V call is TRBV3-1, the J call TRBJ2-5, with 9 bases that match TRBD2. With the DNA end fitting TRBJ2-7 better, the J assignment may be wrong. Germline V CDR1 and CDR2: LGHDT, YNNKEL (reference sequence). The length of the CDR3 is 14 residues. The CDR3 spells CASSSTSGDYEQYF. The CDR3 bases are TGTGCCAGCAGCTCGACTAGCGGAGACTACGAGCAGTACTTC.